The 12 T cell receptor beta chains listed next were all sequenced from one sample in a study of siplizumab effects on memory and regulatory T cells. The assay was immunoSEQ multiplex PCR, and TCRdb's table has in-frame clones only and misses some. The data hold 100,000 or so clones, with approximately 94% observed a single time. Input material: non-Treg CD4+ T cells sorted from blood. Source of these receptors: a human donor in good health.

The CDR3, as DNA: TGTGCCAGTAGTACACAGGGGGCGGTTAGCGAGACCCAGTACTTC. It specifies CASSTQGAVSETQYF. V is TRBV19 and J is TRBJ2-5; TRBD1 matches 9 bases. The CDR3 is made up of 15 amino acids. V was clipped by 4 bases and J by 5 bases; unmatched bases: 8. From germline, CDR1 is LNHDA and CDR2 SQIVND (reference sequence). Based on the CDR3 plus reference TRBV19 and TRBJ2-5, the full variable domain is DGGITQSPKYLFRKEGQNVTLSCEQNLNHDAMYWYRQDPGQGLRLIYYSQIVNDFQKGDIAEGYSVSREKKESFPLTVTSAQKNPTAFYLCASSTQGAVSETQYFGPGTRLLVL.

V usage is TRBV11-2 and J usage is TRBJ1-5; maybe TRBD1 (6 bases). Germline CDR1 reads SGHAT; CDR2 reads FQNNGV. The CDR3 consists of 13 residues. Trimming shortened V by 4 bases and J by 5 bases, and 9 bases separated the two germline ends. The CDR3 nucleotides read TGTGCCAGCAGCTCTAGGACAGATCAGCCCCAGCATTTT. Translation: CASSSRTDQPQHF.

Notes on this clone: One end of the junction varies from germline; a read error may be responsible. Written as DNA, the CDR3 is TGCGCCAGCACCTTGACCGGACAGGGGAGGAATGGCTACACCTTC. It is translated as CASTLTGQGRNGYTF. This chain joins TRBV5-1 and TRBJ1-2, with 9 bases matching TRBD1. This CDR3 has 15 residues. Looked up from germline, CDR1 is SGHRS and CDR2 is YFSETQ.

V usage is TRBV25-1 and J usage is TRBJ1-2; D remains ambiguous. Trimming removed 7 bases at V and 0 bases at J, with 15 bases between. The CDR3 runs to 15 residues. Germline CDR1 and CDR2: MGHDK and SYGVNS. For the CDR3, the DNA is TGTGCCAGCAATGGGCCGGGAAAAGCTAACTATGGCTACACCTTC. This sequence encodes CASNGPGKANYGYTF.

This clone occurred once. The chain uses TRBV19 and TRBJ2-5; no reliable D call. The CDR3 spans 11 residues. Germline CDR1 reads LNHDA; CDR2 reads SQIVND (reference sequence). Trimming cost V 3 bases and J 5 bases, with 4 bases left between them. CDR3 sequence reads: CASSMGETQYF. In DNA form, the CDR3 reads TGTGCCAGTAGTATGGGGGAGACCCAGTACTTC.

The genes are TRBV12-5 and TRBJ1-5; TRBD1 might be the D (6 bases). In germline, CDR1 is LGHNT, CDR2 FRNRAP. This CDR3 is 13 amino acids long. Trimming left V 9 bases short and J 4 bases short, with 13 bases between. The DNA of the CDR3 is TGTGCTAGCCAATCGACAGGAAATCAGCCCCAGCATTTT. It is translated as CASQSTGNQPQHF.

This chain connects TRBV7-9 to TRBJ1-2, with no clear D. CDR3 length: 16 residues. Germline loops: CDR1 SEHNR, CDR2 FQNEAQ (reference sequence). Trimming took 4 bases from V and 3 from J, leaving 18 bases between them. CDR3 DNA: TGTGCCAGCAGCTCGACTTCCCCTGGCGATCACTATGGCTACACCTTC. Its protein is CASSSTSPGDHYGYTF.

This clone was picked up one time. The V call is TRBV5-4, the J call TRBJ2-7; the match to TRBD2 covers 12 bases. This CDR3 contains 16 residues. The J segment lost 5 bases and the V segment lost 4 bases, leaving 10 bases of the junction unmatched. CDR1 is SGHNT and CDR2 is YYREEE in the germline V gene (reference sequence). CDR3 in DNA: TGTGCCAGCAGCCCCAGACTAGCGGGAGTCATAGACGAGCAGTACTTC. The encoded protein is CASSPRLAGVIDEQYF.

This chain's CDR3 is CASRRLGYEQFF. The CDR3 nucleotides are TGTGCCAGCAGAAGACTAGGGTATGAGCAGTTCTTC. The chain recombines TRBV6-1 with TRBJ2-1, with D tentatively TRBD2 (6 bases). Trimming pared 6 bases from V and 8 bases from J, leaving 11 bases between. Germline V gene data show CDR1 as MNHNS and CDR2 as SASEGT. The CDR3 has 12 amino acids.

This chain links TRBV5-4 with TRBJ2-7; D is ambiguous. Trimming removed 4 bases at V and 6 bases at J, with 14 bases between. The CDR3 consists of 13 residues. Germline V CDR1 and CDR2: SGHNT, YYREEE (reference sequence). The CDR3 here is CASSEGAMGEQYF. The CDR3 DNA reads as TGTGCCAGCAGCGAAGGTGCAATGGGCGAGCAGTACTTC.

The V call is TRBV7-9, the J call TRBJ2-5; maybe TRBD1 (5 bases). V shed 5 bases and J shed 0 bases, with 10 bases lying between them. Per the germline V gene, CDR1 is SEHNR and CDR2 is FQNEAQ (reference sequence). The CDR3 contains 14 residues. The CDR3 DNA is TGTGCCAGCAGCGGTACAGGTTACCAAGAGACCCAGTACTTC. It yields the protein CASSGTGYQETQYF.

CDR3 in DNA: TGCGCCAGCAGTGAGTCGATGGGTGGCTCAACAGATACGCAGTATTTT. It encodes CASSESMGGSTDTQYF. The rearrangement joins TRBV10-2 to TRBJ2-3; no reliable D call. The CDR3 has 16 residues. V was shortened by 0 bases and J by 3 bases, with 13 bases between the two germline ends. Germline V gene sequence: CDR1 WSHSY, CDR2 SAAADI.